This T cell receptor beta chain derives from a study of graft-versus-host responses after intestinal transplantation (dated by TCRdb to about 2021). A note on the overall study: Recipients received multivisceral, liver-intestinal, or isolated intestinal transplants. The cohort enrolled some 23 intestinal transplant recipients including one retransplant, and a few patients lacking pretransplant specimens were excluded. Rather than being sequenced by the commercial service, samples from three later patients were sequenced in-house on an Illumina MiSeq and processed with MiXCR. After intestinal transplantation, graft-versus-host and host-versus-graft alloreactive T cell clones in the graft, circulation and bone marrow were tracked using bulk TCR-beta CDR3 sequencing. Donor T cell macrochimerism was defined as a peak of at least 4% donor T cells among recipient peripheral blood mononuclear cells. Alloreactive clones were identified by sequencing pre-transplant mixed lymphocyte reaction products and comparing them with unstimulated pre-transplant donor and recipient T cells. Every recipient was given anti-thymocyte globulin induction, then maintenance tacrolimus and steroids for around three years. Findings and caveats that apply to the study as a whole: Conclusions were limited by the relatively low number and heterogeneity of intestinal transplant patients. GvH clones turned up in recipient bone marrow, with some appearing earlier in ileal mucosa or blood, a pattern consistent with an intestinal mucosal origin. Early after transplant, declines in HvG clones were associated with peak levels of circulating GvH clones. High GvH to HvG T cell clonal ratios were observed in the allografts of patients with donor T cell macrochimerism.

From the cysteine through the phenylalanine, the CDR3 covers 14 amino acids. The sequence is cut down to CDR3 DNA, 42 bases in frame from base 1. Sequences MNHEY (CDR1) and SMNVEV (CDR2) are obtained from the germline V gene (reference sequence). The V end loses 2 bases and the J end loses 2 bases, and a stretch of 7 bases separates them. This clone appeared a single time. The antigen it binds to is not known. The sample holds no much larger clone one base away, and base qualities are not on file. This CDR3 is also generated by other DNA sequences in the sample. The library was obtained by the immunoSEQ multiplex PCR assay. For most patients, genomic DNA was subjected to high-throughput TCR-beta CDR3 sequencing by Adaptive Biotechnologies. Per the source publication's procedure: Adaptive's ImmunoSEQ software was the source of the TCR sequencing data for about 20 patients, while a few other patients were processed with MiXCR and VDJtools. CDR3 nucleotide sequences shared between donor and recipient were removed because the origin of such sequences could not be assigned. To be classed as alloreactive, a clone needed at least 2-fold expansion over unstimulated cells and a minimum CFSE-low frequency of 0.002% (template counts) or 0.001% (read counts). A clone was considered mappable if detected in the sequenced pre-transplant spleen, lymph node, or MLR CFSE-low populations of the donor or recipient. Cumulative frequency of alloreactive clones was calculated as a percentage of all sequences weighted by copy number. What TCRdb holds here is the immuneACCESS table cut down to in-frame rearrangements. Part of the clones is not present; checked against another copy, under half of the missing clones reflect an unresolved V gene, and the others are unexplained. Clonal size and the V and J genes are those of that table, whereas D and trimming came from the DNA. Across this sample there are 35,000 to 40,000 clones, with around 94% seen only once. 0.65% to 0.95% of the sample belongs to the ten largest clones.

Blood samples were collected up to 4 times in the first month after transplant and then at least monthly when available. Sequencing used PBMCs, obtained 16 days after intestinal transplant. The receptor chain draws on TRBV27 and TRBJ1-5, with the identity of the D gene unclear. This TCR came from a human patient who received an intestinal transplant, so some T cells may come from the graft donor. For the CDR3, the sequence is CASSLRQGNQPQHF. The bases read TGTGCCAGCAGTTTAAGGCAGGGCAATCAGCCCCAGCATTTT.